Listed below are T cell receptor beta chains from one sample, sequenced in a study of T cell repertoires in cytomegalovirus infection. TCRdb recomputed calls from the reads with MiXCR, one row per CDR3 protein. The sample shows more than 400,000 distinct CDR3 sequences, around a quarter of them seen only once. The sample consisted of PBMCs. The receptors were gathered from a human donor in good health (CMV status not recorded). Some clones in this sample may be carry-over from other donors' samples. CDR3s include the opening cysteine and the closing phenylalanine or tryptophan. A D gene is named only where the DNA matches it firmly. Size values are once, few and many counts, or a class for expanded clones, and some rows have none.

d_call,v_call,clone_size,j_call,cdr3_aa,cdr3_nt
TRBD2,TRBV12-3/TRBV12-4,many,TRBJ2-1,CASSQSRPSGAEQFF,TGTGCCAGCAGTCAGTCCCGGCCTAGCGGAGCTGAGCAGTTCTTC
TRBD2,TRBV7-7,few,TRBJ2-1,CASSYLGGNEQFF,TGTGCTAGCAGCTACCTGGGGGGGAATGAGCAGTTCTTC
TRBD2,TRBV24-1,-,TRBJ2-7,CATSDPSSGSFSYEQYF,TGTGCCACCAGTGACCCCTCTAGCGGGAGCTTCTCCTACGAGCAGTACTTC
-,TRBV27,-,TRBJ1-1,CASSFQQPNTEAFF,TGTGCCAGCAGTTTTCAGCAACCCAACACTGAAGCTTTCTTT
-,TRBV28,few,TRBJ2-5,CASRGAGQETQYF,TGTGCCAGCAGGGGGGCAGGCCAAGAGACCCAGTACTTC
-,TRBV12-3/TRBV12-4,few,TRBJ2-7,CASNRAGNHDYEQYF,TGTGCCAGCAACCGAGCGGGTAATCACGACTACGAGCAGTACTTC
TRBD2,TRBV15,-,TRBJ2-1,CATSRGYMTSGVNEQFF,TGTGCCACCAGCAGAGGGTATATGACTAGCGGGGTCAATGAGCAGTTCTTC
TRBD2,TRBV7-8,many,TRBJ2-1,CASSFRGGRRPNEQFF,TGTGCCAGCAGCTTTCGTGGCGGGAGAAGGCCCAATGAGCAGTTCTTC
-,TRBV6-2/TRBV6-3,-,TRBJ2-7,CASSYSGTPTTYEQYF,TGTGCCAGCAGTTACTCCGGGACTCCTACAACCTACGAGCAGTACTTC
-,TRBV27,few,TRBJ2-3,CASRQLGASTDTQYF,TGTGCCAGCAGACAACTAGGGGCCAGCACAGATACGCAGTATTTT
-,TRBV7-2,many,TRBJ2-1,CASSHRDEQFF,TGTGCCAGCAGCCACAGGGATGAGCAGTTCTTC
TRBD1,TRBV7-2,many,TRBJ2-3,CASSPGQLITDTQYF,TGTGCCAGCAGCCCGGGACAGCTTATCACAGATACGCAGTATTTT
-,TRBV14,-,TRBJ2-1,CASRARGSGPTNEQFF,TGTGCCAGCAGAGCGAGGGGATCCGGCCCGACGAATGAGCAGTTCTTC
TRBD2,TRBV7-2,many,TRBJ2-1,CASSLRTSGITSYNEQFF,TGTGCCAGCAGCTTACGGACTAGCGGGATAACCTCCTACAATGAGCAGTTCTTC
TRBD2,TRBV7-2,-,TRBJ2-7,CASREELAGVTYEQYF,TGTGCCAGCAGGGAAGAACTAGCGGGGGTTACCTACGAGCAGTACTTC
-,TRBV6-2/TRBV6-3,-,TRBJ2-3,CASSSRTTLTDTQYF,TGTGCCAGCAGTTCTAGGACTACCCTCACAGATACGCAGTATTTT
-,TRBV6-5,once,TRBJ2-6,CASSEVGSIAGANVLTF,TGTGCCAGCAGTGAAGTCGGCAGCATAGCTGGGGCCAACGTCCTGACTTTC
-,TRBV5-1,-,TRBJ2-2,CASSLGRRPNTGELFF,TGCGCCAGCAGCTTGGGGAGACGGCCGAACACCGGGGAGCTGTTTTTT
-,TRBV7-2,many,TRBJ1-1,CASSFTGTPGTEAFF,TGTGCCAGCAGCTTTACCGGGACCCCCGGGACTGAAGCTTTCTTT
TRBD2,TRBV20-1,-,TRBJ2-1,CSASHSQREYGEQFF,TGCAGTGCGTCCCACTCCCAGCGGGAGTACGGGGAGCAGTTCTTC
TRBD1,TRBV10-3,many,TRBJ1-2,CAISKQGAGDGYTF,TGTGCCATCAGCAAACAGGGGGCCGGGGATGGCTACACCTTC
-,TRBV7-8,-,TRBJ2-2,CASSLAVSLVSGELFF,TGTGCCAGCAGCTTAGCGGTTAGCTTGGTTAGCGGGGAGCTGTTTTTT
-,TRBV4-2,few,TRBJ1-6,CASSQDKGGDSPLHF,TGTGCCAGCAGCCAAGATAAAGGGGGTGATTCACCCCTCCACTTT
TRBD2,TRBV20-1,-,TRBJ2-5,CSARGGAGLGETQYF,TGCAGTGCTAGAGGAGGGGCGGGACTAGGGGAGACCCAGTACTTC
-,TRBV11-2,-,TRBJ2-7,CASSLGRRTNEQYF,TGTGCCAGCAGCTTAGGGCGCAGGACGAACGAGCAGTACTTC
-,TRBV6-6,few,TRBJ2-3,CASRTDLSSTDTQYF,TGTGCCAGCAGAACAGACTTAAGTAGCACAGATACGCAGTATTTT
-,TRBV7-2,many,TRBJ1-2,CASSLGGGRSDGYTF,TGTGCCAGCAGCTTGGGTGGTGGCAGAAGTGATGGCTACACCTTC
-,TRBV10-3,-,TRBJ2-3,CAIKERSTDTQYF,TGTGCCATCAAGGAGCGGAGCACAGATACGCAGTATTTT
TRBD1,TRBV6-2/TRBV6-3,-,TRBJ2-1,CASTHRDRGYNEQFF,TGTGCCAGCACCCACCGGGACAGGGGCTACAATGAGCAGTTCTTC
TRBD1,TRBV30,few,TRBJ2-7,CAWDPGTAPYEQYF,TGTGCCTGGGACCCCGGGACAGCTCCCTACGAGCAGTACTTC
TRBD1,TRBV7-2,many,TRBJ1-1,CASSAPDRANTEAFF,TGTGCCAGCAGCGCACCGGACAGGGCGAACACTGAAGCTTTCTTT
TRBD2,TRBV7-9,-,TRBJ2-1,CASSSGGDYNEQFF,TGTGCCAGCAGCTCTGGGGGGGATTACAATGAGCAGTTCTTC
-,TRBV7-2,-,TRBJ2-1,CASSFRRGEGEQFF,TGTGCCAGCAGCTTCAGGAGGGGCGAAGGTGAGCAGTTCTTC
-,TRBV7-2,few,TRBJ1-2,CASSQAALPLAGYTF,TGTGCCAGCAGCCAGGCGGCGTTACCTCTCGCCGGCTACACCTTC
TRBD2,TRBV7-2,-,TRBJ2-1,CASSRELAGALNEQFF,TGTGCCAGCAGCCGCGAACTAGCGGGAGCCCTCAATGAGCAGTTCTTC
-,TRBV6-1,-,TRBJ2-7,CASSIRDNSYEQYF,TGTGCCAGCAGTATCCGGGACAACTCCTACGAGCAGTACTTC
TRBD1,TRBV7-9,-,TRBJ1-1,CASSFQRGPGAFF,TGTGCCAGCAGCTTTCAGAGGGGGCCCGGAGCTTTCTTT
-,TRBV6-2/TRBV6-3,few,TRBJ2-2,CASSGRLPNTGELFF,TGTGCCAGCAGTGGGAGGCTCCCGAACACCGGGGAGCTGTTTTTT
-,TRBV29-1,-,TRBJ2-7,CSVGSGLTYEQYF,TGCAGCGTGGGGTCAGGGCTTACCTACGAGCAGTACTTC
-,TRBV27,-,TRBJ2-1,CASSLGNPGVNEQFF,TGTGCCAGCAGTTTAGGTAACCCGGGGGTCAATGAGCAGTTCTTC
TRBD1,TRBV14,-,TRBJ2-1,CASRATGTYKQFF,TGTGCCAGCAGGGCGACAGGGACGTACAAGCAGTTCTTC